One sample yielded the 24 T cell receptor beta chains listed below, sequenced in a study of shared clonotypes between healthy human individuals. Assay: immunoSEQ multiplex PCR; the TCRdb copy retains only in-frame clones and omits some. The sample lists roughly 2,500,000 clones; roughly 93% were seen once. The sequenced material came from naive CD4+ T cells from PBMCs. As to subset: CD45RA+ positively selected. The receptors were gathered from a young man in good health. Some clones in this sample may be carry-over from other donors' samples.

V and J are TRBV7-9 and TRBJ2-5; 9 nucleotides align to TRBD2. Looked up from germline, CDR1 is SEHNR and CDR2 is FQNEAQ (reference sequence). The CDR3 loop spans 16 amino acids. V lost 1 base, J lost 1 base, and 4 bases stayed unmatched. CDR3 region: CASSLGTSDLQETQYF. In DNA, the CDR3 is TGTGCCAGCAGCTTAGGGACTAGCGACCTCCAAGAGACCCAGTACTTC.

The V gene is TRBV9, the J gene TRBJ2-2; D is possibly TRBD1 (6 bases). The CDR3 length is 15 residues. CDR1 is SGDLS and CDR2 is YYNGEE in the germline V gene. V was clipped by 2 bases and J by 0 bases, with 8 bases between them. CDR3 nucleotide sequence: TGTGCCAGCAGCGTGGGACACGCGAACACCGGGGAGCTGTTTTTT. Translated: CASSVGHANTGELFF. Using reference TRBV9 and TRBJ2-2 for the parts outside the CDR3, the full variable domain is DSGVTQTPKHLITATGQRVTLRCSPRSGDLSVYWYQQSLDQGLQFLIQYYNGEERAKGNILERFSAQQFPDLHSELNLSSLELGDSALYFCASSVGHANTGELFFGEGSRLTVL.

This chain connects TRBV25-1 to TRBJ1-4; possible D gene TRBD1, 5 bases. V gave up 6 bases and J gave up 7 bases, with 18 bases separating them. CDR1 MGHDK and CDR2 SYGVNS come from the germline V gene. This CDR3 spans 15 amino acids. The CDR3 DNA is TGTGCCAGCAGGGCTCCGGTGGGGCCCAGTGAAAAACTGTTTTTT. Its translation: CASRAPVGPSEKLFF.

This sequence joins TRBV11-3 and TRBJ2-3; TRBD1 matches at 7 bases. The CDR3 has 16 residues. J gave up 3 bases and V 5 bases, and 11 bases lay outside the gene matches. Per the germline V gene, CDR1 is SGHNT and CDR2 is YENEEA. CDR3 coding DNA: TGTGCCAGCAGCCACCGTACAGGGGTTGATACAGATACGCAGTATTTT. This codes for CASSHRTGVDTDTQYF.

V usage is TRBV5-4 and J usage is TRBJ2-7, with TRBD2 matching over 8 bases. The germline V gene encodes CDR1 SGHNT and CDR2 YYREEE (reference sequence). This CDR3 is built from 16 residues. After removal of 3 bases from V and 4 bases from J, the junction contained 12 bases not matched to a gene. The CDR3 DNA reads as TGTGCCAGCAGCTGGGGTATTAGCGGGACGGGGTACGAGCAGTACTTC. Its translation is CASSWGISGTGYEQYF.

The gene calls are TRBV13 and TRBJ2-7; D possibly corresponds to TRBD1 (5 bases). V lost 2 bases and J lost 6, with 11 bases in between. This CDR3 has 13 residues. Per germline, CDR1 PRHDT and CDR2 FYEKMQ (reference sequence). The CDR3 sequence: CASSLRGSGEQYF. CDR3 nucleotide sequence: TGTGCCAGCAGCTTAAGGGGCAGTGGCGAGCAGTACTTC.

CDR3 in DNA: TGCGCCAGCAGCTTGGACTATCCAGGGACCGGGGAGCTGTTTTTT. This encodes CASSLDYPGTGELFF. This chain connects TRBV5-1 to TRBJ2-2; a weak D match, TRBD1 (5 bases). V gave up 0 bases and J gave up 5 bases, with 11 bases separating them. Germline values: CDR1 SGHRS, CDR2 YFSETQ. The CDR3 has 15 residues.

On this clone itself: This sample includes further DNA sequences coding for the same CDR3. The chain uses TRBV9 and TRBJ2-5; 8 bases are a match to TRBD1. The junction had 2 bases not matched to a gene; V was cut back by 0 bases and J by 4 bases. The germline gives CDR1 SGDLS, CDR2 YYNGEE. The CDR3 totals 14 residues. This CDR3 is CASSVGQGAETQYF. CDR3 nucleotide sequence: TGTGCCAGCAGCGTAGGTCAGGGGGCAGAGACCCAGTACTTC.

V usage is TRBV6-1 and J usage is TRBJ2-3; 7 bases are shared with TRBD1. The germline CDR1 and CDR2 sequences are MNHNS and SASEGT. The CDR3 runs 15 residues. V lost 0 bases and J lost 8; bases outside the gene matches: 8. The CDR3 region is CASSEAGQPGGTQYF. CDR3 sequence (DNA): TGTGCCAGCAGTGAAGCGGGACAGCCTGGCGGTACGCAGTATTTT.

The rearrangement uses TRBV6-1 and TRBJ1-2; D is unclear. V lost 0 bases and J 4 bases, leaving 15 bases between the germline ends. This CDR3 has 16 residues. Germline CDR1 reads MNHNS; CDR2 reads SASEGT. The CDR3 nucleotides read TGTGCCAGCAGTGAAGCTGGGGTAGGGTTTGGCTATGGCTACACCTTC. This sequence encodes CASSEAGVGFGYGYTF.

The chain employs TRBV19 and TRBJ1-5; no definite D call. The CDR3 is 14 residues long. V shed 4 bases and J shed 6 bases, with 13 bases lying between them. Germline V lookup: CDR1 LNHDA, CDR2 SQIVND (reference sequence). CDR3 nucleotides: TGTGCCAGTAGTAGCCTCGGGAACGGTCAGCCCCAGCATTTT. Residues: CASSSLGNGQPQHF.

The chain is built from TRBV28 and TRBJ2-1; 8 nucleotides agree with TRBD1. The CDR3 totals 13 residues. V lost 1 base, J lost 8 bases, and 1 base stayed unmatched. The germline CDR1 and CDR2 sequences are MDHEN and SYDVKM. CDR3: CASSLSGGDEQFF. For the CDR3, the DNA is TGTGCCAGCAGTTTATCAGGGGGCGATGAGCAGTTCTTC. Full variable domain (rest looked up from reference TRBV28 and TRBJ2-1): DVKVTQSSRYLVKRTGEKVFLECVQDMDHENMFWYRQDPGLGLRLIYFSYDVKMKEKGDIPEGYSVSREKKERFSLILESASTNQTSMYLCASSLSGGDEQFFGPGTRLTVL.

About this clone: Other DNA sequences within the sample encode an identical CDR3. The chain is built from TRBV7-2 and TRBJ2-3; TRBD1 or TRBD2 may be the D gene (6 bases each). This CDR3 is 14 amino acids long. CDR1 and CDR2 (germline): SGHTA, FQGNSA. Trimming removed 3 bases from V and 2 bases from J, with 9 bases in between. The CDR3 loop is CASSLGGLTDTQYF. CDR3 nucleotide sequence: TGTGCCAGCAGCTTGGGGGGCCTCACAGATACGCAGTATTTT.

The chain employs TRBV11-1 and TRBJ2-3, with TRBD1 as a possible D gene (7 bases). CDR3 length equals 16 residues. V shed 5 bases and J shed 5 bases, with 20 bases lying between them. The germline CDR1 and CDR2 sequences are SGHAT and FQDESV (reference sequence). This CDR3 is CASSPRLAGGGDTQYF. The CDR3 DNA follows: TGTGCCAGCAGCCCCCGGTTAGCAGGGGGAGGAGATACGCAGTATTTT.

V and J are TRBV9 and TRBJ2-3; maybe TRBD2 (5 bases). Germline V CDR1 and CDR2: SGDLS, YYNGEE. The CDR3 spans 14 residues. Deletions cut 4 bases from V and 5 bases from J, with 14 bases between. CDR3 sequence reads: CASSLRPEGDTQYF. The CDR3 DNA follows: TGTGCCAGCAGCCTCCGGCCCGAGGGAGATACGCAGTATTTT.

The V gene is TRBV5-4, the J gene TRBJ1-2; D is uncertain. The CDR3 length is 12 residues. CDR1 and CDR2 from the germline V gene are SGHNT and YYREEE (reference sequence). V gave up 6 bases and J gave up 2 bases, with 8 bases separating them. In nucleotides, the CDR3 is TGTGCCAGCAACGAGGGAAACTATGGCTACACCTTC. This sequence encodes CASNEGNYGYTF.

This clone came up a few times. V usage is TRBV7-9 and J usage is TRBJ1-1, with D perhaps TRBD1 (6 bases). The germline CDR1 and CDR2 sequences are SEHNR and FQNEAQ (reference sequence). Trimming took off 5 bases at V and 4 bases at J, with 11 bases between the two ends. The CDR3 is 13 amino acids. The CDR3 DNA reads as TGTGCCAGCAGCAAGGACAGTTTCACTGAAGCTTTCTTT. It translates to CASSKDSFTEAFF.

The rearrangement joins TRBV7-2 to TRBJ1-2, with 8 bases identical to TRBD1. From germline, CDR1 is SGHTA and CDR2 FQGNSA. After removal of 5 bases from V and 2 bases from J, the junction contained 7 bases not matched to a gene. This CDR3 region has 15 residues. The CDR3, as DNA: TGTGCCAGCAGCGTGTCAGGGGGCGCAAACTATGGCTACACCTTC. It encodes CASSVSGGANYGYTF.

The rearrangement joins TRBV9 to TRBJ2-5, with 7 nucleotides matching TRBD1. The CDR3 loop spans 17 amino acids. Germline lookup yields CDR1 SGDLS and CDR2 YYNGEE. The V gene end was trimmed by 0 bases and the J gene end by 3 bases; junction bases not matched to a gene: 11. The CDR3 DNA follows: TGTGCCAGCAGCGTAGGACCCCCCCGAGGGGGCGAAGAGACCCAGTACTTC. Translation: CASSVGPPRGGEETQYF. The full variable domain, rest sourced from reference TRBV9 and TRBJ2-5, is DSGVTQTPKHLITATGQRVTLRCSPRSGDLSVYWYQQSLDQGLQFLIQYYNGEERAKGNILERFSAQQFPDLHSELNLSSLELGDSALYFCASSVGPPRGGEETQYFGPGTRLLVL.

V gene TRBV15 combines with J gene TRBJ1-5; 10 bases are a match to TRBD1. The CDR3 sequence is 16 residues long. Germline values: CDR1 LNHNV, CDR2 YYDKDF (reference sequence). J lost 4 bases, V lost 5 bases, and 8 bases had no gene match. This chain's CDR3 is CATSPGQGSLNQPQHF. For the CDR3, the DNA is TGTGCCACCAGCCCGGGACAGGGGTCCTTAAATCAGCCCCAGCATTTT.

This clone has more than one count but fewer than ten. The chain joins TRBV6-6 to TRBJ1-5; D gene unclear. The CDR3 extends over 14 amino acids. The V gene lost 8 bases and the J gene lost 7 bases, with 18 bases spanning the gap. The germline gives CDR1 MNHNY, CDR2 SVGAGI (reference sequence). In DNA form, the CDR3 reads TGTGCCAGCTGGTCCCACGGCCCTGGCCAGCCCCAGCATTTT. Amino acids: CASWSHGPGQPQHF.

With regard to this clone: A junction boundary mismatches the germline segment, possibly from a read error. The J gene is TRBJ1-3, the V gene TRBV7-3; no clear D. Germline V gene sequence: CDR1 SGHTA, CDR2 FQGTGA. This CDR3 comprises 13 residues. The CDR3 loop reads CASILGRGNTIYF. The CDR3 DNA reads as TGTGCCAGCATCTTAGGACGGGGAAACACCATATATTTT.

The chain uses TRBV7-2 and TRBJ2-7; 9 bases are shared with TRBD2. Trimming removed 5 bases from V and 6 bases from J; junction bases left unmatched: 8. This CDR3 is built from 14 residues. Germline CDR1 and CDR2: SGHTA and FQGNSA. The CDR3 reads CASSPRREGLEQYF. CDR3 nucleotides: TGTGCCAGCAGCCCCCGGCGGGAGGGCCTCGAGCAGTACTTC.

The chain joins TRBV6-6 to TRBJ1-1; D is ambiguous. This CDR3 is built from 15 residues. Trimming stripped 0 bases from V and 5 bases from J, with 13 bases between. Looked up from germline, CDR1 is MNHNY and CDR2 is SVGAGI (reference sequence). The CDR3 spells CASSYSPAAQTEAFF. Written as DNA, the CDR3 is TGTGCCAGCAGTTACTCCCCAGCGGCGCAGACTGAAGCTTTCTTT.